The rows below give T cell receptor beta chains drawn from one sample of a study of cytotoxic CD8 clonotypes in ibrutinib-treated CLL. Sequencing used immunoSEQ multiplex PCR; TCRdb keeps in-frame clones, though not all of them. There are 200,000 to 250,000 clones in the sample; nearly 80% occur only once, and about an eighth lies in the top ten. The input for sequencing was PBMCs, taken after 12 months of ibrutinib treatment. All receptors derive from a human donor with chronic lymphocytic leukemia. The CDR3 runs from the conserved cysteine through the conserved F or W. Fields, in order: D gene, clone size, J gene, V gene, CDR3 protein, CDR3 DNA. The D gene is left open where the match is weak. Part of the rows lack a size; the others show once, few, many or a class for expanded clones.

d_call: .
clone_size: .
j_call: TRBJ2-3
v_call: TRBV4-1
cdr3_aa: CASSQDGGPVTDTQYF
cdr3_nt: TGCGCCAGCAGCCAAGACGGGGGGCCTGTCACAGATACGCAGTATTTT

d_call: .
clone_size: few
j_call: TRBJ1-2
v_call: TRBV4-2
cdr3_aa: CATAGTGRYGYTF
cdr3_nt: TGTGCCACCGCCGGCACAGGGCGCTATGGCTACACCTTC

d_call: .
clone_size: .
j_call: TRBJ2-3
v_call: TRBV11-2
cdr3_aa: CASSSRWEDTQYF
cdr3_nt: TGTGCCAGCAGCTCCCGTTGGGAGGATACGCAGTATTTT

d_call: .
clone_size: .
j_call: TRBJ1-1
v_call: TRBV6-1
cdr3_aa: CASSLTSANTEAFF
cdr3_nt: TGTGCCAGCAGCTTAACTTCGGCGAACACTGAAGCTTTCTTT

d_call: TRBD1
clone_size: .
j_call: TRBJ2-3
v_call: TRBV6-5
cdr3_aa: CASSYPGQGLDTQYF
cdr3_nt: TGTGCCAGCAGTTACCCGGGACAGGGCCTTGATACGCAGTATTTT

d_call: TRBD1
clone_size: .
j_call: TRBJ1-6
v_call: TRBV14
cdr3_aa: CASSQGTGSSPLHF
cdr3_nt: TGTGCCAGCAGCCAAGGGACAGGATCCTCACCCCTCCACTTT

d_call: .
clone_size: .
j_call: TRBJ2-7
v_call: TRBV9
cdr3_aa: CASSAGGSVYEQYF
cdr3_nt: TGTGCCAGCAGCGCCGGCGGGTCCGTCTACGAGCAGTACTTC

d_call: .
clone_size: few
j_call: TRBJ2-2
v_call: TRBV28
cdr3_aa: CASSTRTNFGELFF
cdr3_nt: TGTGCCAGCAGTACCCGGACTAACTTCGGGGAGCTGTTTTTT

d_call: TRBD2
clone_size: .
j_call: TRBJ2-1
v_call: TRBV7-7
cdr3_aa: CASSLNSGRANNEQFF
cdr3_nt: TGTGCTAGCAGCTTAAACAGCGGGAGGGCTAACAATGAGCAGTTCTTC

d_call: TRBD1
clone_size: .
j_call: TRBJ1-4
v_call: TRBV15
cdr3_aa: CATSRGQGAAGEKLFF
cdr3_nt: TGTGCCACCAGCAGAGGACAGGGCGCGGCAGGCGAAAAACTGTTTTTT

d_call: .
clone_size: .
j_call: TRBJ2-5
v_call: TRBV7-9
cdr3_aa: CASSPRHGRQETQYF
cdr3_nt: TGTGCCAGCAGCCCGCGACACGGGCGCCAAGAGACCCAGTACTTC

d_call: .
clone_size: .
j_call: TRBJ1-1
v_call: TRBV19
cdr3_aa: CASSVIQGSEAFF
cdr3_nt: TGTGCCAGTAGTGTTATACAGGGCTCTGAAGCTTTCTTT

d_call: TRBD2
clone_size: many
j_call: TRBJ2-1
v_call: TRBV27
cdr3_aa: CASSQTSGIGNEQFF
cdr3_nt: TGTGCCAGCAGCCAGACTAGCGGGATAGGCAATGAGCAGTTCTTC

d_call: .
clone_size: .
j_call: TRBJ1-5
v_call: TRBV7-7
cdr3_aa: CASSCKGGGDSNQPQHF
cdr3_nt: TGTGCTAGCAGCTGCAAGGGGGGAGGGGATAGCAATCAGCCCCAGCATTTT

d_call: .
clone_size: once
j_call: TRBJ2-7
v_call: TRBV18
cdr3_aa: CASSNRGGYEQYF
cdr3_nt: TGTGCCAGCTCCAACCGGGGCGGTTACGAGCAGTACTTC

d_call: .
clone_size: .
j_call: TRBJ1-5
v_call: TRBV10-3
cdr3_aa: CAISEPNQPQHF
cdr3_nt: TGTGCCATCAGTGAGCCAAATCAGCCCCAGCATTTT